These 2 T cell receptor beta chains were sequenced from one sample in a study of T-cell reconstitution after alpha-beta-depleted transplantation in children. Using unique molecular identifiers, the investigators prepared the TCRbeta library. MiXCR, run by TCRdb on the PCR reads, gives a single entry per CDR3 protein. Of a few hundred thousand distinct CDR3 sequences listed, roughly a quarter were seen once; the top ten hold around 4.8%. The sequencing here drew on PBMCs, mostly from graft donor cells, taken 360 days after TCRalphabeta/CD19-depleted stem cell transplant. These TCRs come from a female patient between 2 and 15 years old who had a stem cell transplant for congenital amegakaryocytic thrombocytopenia, so the T cells may come from the graft donor.

This clonotype was counted ten times or more. This sequence joins TRBV6-5 and TRBJ2-5; no definite D call. V lost 2 bases to trimming and J lost 4 bases, with 2 bases between them. The CDR3 covers 11 residues. Germline CDR1 reads MNHEY; CDR2 reads SVGAGI. The CDR3, as DNA: TGTGCCAGCAGTTACGGAGAGACCCAGTACTTC. Its protein is CASSYGETQYF.

The genes are TRBV20-1 and TRBJ1-3; D possibly corresponds to TRBD1 (6 bases). The CDR3 totals 14 residues. Germline CDR1 and CDR2: DFQATT and SNEGSKA (reference sequence). V was trimmed by 0 bases and J by 1 base, leaving 7 bases between them. CDR3 DNA sequence: TGCAGTGCTAGAGAAACAGGGTCTGGAAACACCATATATTTT. This encodes CSARETGSGNTIYF.